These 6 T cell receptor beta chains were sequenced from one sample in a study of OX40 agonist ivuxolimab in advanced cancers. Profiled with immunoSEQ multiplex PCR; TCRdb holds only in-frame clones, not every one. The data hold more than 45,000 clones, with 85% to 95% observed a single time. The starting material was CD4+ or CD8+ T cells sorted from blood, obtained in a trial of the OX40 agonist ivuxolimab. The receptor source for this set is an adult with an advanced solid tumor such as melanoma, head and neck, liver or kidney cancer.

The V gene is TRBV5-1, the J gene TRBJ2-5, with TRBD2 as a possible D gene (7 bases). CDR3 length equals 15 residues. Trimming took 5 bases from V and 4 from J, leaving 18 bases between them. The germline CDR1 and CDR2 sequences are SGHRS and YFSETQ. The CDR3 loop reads CASSSDGGALETQYF. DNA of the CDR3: TGCGCCAGCAGTTCGGATGGGGGGGCTTTAGAGACCCAGTACTTC.

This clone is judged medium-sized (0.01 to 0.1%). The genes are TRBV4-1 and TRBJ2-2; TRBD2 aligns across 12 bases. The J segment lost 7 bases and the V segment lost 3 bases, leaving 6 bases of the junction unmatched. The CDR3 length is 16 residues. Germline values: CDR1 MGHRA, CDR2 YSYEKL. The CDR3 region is CASSHSSGGAGGELFF. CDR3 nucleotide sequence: TGCGCCAGCAGCCACTCTAGCGGGGGGGCCGGCGGGGAGCTGTTTTTT.

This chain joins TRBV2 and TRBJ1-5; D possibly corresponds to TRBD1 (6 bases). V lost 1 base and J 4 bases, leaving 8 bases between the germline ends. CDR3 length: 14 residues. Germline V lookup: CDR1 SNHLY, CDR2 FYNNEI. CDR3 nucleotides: TGTGCCAGCAGTGAAGAAGGACAGAATCAGCCCCAGCATTTT. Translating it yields CASSEEGQNQPQHF.

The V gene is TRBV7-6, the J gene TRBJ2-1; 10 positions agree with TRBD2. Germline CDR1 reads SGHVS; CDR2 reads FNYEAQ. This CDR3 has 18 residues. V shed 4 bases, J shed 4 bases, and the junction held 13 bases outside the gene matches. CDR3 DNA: TGTGCCAGCAGCTCCCCTCGGGTAGCGGGGGGTGCATACAATGAGCAGTTCTTC. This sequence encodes CASSSPRVAGGAYNEQFF.

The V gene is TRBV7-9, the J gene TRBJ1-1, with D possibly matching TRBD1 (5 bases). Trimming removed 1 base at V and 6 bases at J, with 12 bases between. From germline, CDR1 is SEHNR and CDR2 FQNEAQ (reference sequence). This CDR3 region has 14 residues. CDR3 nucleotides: TGTGCCAGCAGCTTAGAGGCAGGGCCCCCTGAAGCTTTCTTT. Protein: CASSLEAGPPEAFF.

The DNA of the CDR3 is TGTGCCAGCAGTCCCAGGCGTGGGGAGACCCAGTACTTC. This encodes CASSPRRGETQYF. The chain has TRBV28 and TRBJ2-5; D is ambiguous. The CDR3 consists of 13 residues. V was clipped by 5 bases and J by 5 bases, with 12 bases between them. The V gene's germline CDR1 is MDHEN and CDR2 SYDVKM.